Shown below are 18 T cell receptor beta chains from a single sample sequenced in a study of shared clonotypes between healthy human individuals. The protocol was immunoSEQ multiplex PCR, while the TCRdb copy is restricted to in-frame clones and leaves out a portion. The repertoire includes more than 850,000 clones, 75% to 85% of them detected once, and approximately 0.52% sits in the top ten. Sequencing was performed on memory CD4+ T cells from PBMCs. As for subset: CD45RA-negative fraction. These receptors were taken from a man in his late teens or twenties in good health. Some clones in this sample may be carry-over from other donors' samples.

CDR3: CASSARDGQTYGYTF. Here the CDR3 DNA reads TGTGCCAGCAGCGCGCGTGATGGGCAAACTTATGGCTACACCTTC. The rearrangement links TRBV9 to TRBJ1-2; D call uncertain. The V end lost 3 bases, the J end lost 5 bases, and 17 bases lay between the germline ends. Germline-derived CDR1 and CDR2 are SGDLS and YYNGEE. The CDR3 totals 15 residues.

This clone was counted a single time. This chain links TRBV5-1 with TRBJ2-5; D is uncertain. Germline V lookup: CDR1 SGHRS, CDR2 YFSETQ. The CDR3 covers 15 residues. The ends were cut back, 0 bases at V and 9 bases at J, with 18 bases in the middle. CDR3 residues: CASSLASSGQWAQYF. The CDR3 coding sequence is TGCGCCAGCAGCTTGGCTTCGTCCGGCCAGTGGGCCCAGTACTTC.

This sequence joins TRBV28 and TRBJ2-3, with 9 bases matching TRBD2. The germline CDR1 and CDR2 sequences are MDHEN and SYDVKM. V trimming: 8 bases; J trimming: 0 bases; junction bases outside the gene matches: 3. This CDR3 contains 14 residues. CDR3 region: CASLTSGSTDTQYF. CDR3 DNA sequence: TGTGCCAGCCTTACTAGCGGGAGCACAGATACGCAGTATTTT.

The chain has TRBV18 and TRBJ2-3, with D uncertain. Trimming pared 3 bases from V and 0 bases from J, leaving 7 bases between. This CDR3 has 14 residues. CDR1 is KGHSH and CDR2 is LQKENI in the germline V gene. The DNA of the CDR3 is TGTGCCAGCTCACCGCTTTCTAGCACAGATACGCAGTATTTT. The encoded protein is CASSPLSSTDTQYF.

The chain carries TRBV21-1 and TRBJ2-2; the table's D call of TRBD2 was not tested on the DNA. TRBV21-1 is shown as a pseudogene. CDR3 size: 14 residues. As DNA, the CDR3 is TGTGCCAGCAGCAAAGTTCCCCTTCGCGGGGAGCTGTTTTTT. Amino acids: CASSKVPLRGELFF.

The V call is TRBV5-5, the J call TRBJ1-2, with unresolved D. The germline gives CDR1 SGHKS, CDR2 YYEKEE (reference sequence). V was cut by 4 bases and J by 2 bases, with 12 bases left in between. This CDR3 is 14 amino acids long. The CDR3 DNA sequence: TGTGCCAGCAGCGGGGTGACACTCAACTATGGCTACACCTTC. It encodes CASSGVTLNYGYTF.

This clone came up many times. The chain joins TRBV6-5 to TRBJ1-1; D not certain. The CDR3 loop spans 11 amino acids. Trimming shortened V by 2 bases and J by 7 bases, and 5 bases separated the two germline ends. CDR1 and CDR2 (germline): MNHEY, SVGAGI. The CDR3 loop is CASSYPREAFF. The CDR3, as DNA: TGTGCCAGCAGTTACCCACGTGAAGCTTTCTTT.

This rearrangement joins TRBV7-2 to TRBJ2-2; 12 nucleotides match TRBD2. This CDR3 is built from 18 residues. Trimming took 7 bases from V and 5 from J; bases not matched to a gene: 14. Germline loops: CDR1 SGHTA, CDR2 FQGNSA. CDR3 in DNA: TGTGCCAGCACCTGGGCGCTTGTTGGACTAGCGGGAACCGGGGAGCTGTTTTTT. It yields the protein CASTWALVGLAGTGELFF.

The chain employs TRBV25-1 and TRBJ2-2, with 7 nucleotides matching TRBD1. The germline V gene encodes CDR1 MGHDK and CDR2 SYGVNS. Unmatched junction bases numbered 10, after V lost 3 bases and J lost 6 bases. The CDR3 is 16 residues long. The CDR3 protein is CASSDLAQGQSGELFF. The DNA of the CDR3 is TGTGCCAGCAGTGACCTAGCCCAGGGACAGTCCGGGGAGCTGTTTTTT. Based on the CDR3 plus reference TRBV25-1 and TRBJ2-2, the full variable domain is EADIYQTPRYLVIGTGKKITLECSQTMGHDKMYWYQQDPGMELHLIHYSYGVNSTEKGDLSSESTVSRIRTEHFPLTLESARPSHTSQYLCASSDLAQGQSGELFFGEGSRLTVL.

The chain links TRBV7-9 to TRBJ1-2; TRBD1 might be the D (5 bases). V lost 1 base, J lost 7 bases, and 13 bases lay in between. CDR1 is SEHNR, CDR2 FQNEAQ, per germline (reference sequence). The CDR3 length is 14 residues. The CDR3 loop is CASSLEGLRGGYTF. The CDR3 nucleotides are TGTGCCAGCAGCTTAGAGGGGCTGCGGGGTGGCTACACCTTC. The full variable domain, rest sourced from reference TRBV7-9 and TRBJ1-2, is DTGVSQNPRHKITKRGQNVTFRCDPISEHNRLYWYRQTLGQGPEFLTYFQNEAQLEKSRLLSDRFSAERPKGSFSTLEIQRTEQGDSAMYLCASSLEGLRGGYTFGSGTRLTVV.

This chain joins TRBV28 and TRBJ2-5, with unresolved D. Germline V CDR1 and CDR2: MDHEN, SYDVKM. CDR3 length equals 14 residues. With 5 bases removed from V and 0 bases from J, the gap between germline ends came to 10 bases. This CDR3 is CASSPTTYQETQYF. CDR3 bases: TGTGCCAGCAGTCCTACCACGTACCAAGAGACCCAGTACTTC.

The V call is TRBV2, the J call TRBJ2-5, with 11 positions matching TRBD1. J was trimmed by 4 bases and V by 6 bases; bases with no gene match: 1. The CDR3 runs 13 residues. In germline, CDR1 is SNHLY, CDR2 FYNNEI. DNA for the CDR3: TGTGCCAGCAGCGGGACAGGGGGAGAGACCCAGTACTTC. Protein: CASSGTGGETQYF.

This clone was observed a few times. The chain carries TRBV6-1 and TRBJ1-5; possibly TRBD1 for D (5 bases). This CDR3 comprises 15 residues. The germline V and J ends were trimmed by 6 bases and 11 bases, with 23 bases remaining between them. CDR1 and CDR2 from the germline V gene are MNHNS and SASEGT. CDR3 bases: TGTGCCAGCAGGAGGGGACCGCGCGAGCCCTCGACCCAGCATTTT. Its protein is CASRRGPREPSTQHF.

This chain joins TRBV7-2 and TRBJ2-7; 8 nucleotides line up with TRBD1. Germline V gene data show CDR1 as SGHTA and CDR2 as FQGNSA. Losses at the gene ends were 3 bases for V and 3 bases for J; bases not matched to a gene: 7. CDR3 length: 15 residues. The CDR3 DNA reads TGTGCCAGCAGCTTGTCGACAGGGGCAGGCTACGAGCAGTACTTC. As protein: CASSLSTGAGYEQYF.

The chain uses TRBV7-9 and TRBJ2-1, with 11 bases identical to TRBD2. Losses at the gene ends were 5 bases for V and 1 base for J; bases not matched to a gene: 7. The CDR3 is 17 residues long. Germline loops: CDR1 SEHNR, CDR2 FQNEAQ (reference sequence). CDR3 coding DNA: TGTGCCAGCAGCGCCACCCGACTAGCGGGATCCTACAATGAGCAGTTCTTC. Translation gives CASSATRLAGSYNEQFF.

The chain carries TRBV6-6 and TRBJ1-4; D is undetermined. Germline CDR1 reads MNHNY; CDR2 reads SVGAGI (reference sequence). Deletions cut 5 bases from V and 7 bases from J, with 17 bases between. The CDR3 is 15 amino acids. The CDR3 reads CASSDFGRGFEKLFF. The CDR3 nucleotides are TGTGCCAGCAGTGACTTCGGGAGAGGATTTGAAAAACTGTTTTTT.

This rearrangement joins TRBV4-2 to TRBJ2-2; tentatively, D is TRBD1 or TRBD2 (5 bases each). Germline loops: CDR1 LGHNA, CDR2 YNFKEQ. The length of the CDR3 is 16 residues. V lost 3 bases and J 4 bases, leaving 15 bases between the germline ends. This chain's CDR3 is CASSQGSGQPTGELFF. As DNA, the CDR3 is TGTGCCAGCAGCCAGGGTTCGGGGCAGCCCACCGGGGAGCTGTTTTTT.

The chain links TRBV11-2 to TRBJ1-5, with D tentatively TRBD1 (5 bases). This CDR3 spans 16 amino acids. Germline CDR1 is SGHAT and CDR2 is FQNNGV. The germline V and J ends were trimmed by 1 base and 7 bases, with 17 bases remaining between them. CDR3: CASSLVLGGNNQPQHF. The CDR3 DNA follows: TGTGCCAGCAGCTTAGTCTTGGGGGGGAATAACCAGCCCCAGCATTTT.